This T cell receptor beta chain was found in a study of blood T cell repertoires in COVID-19. Study context: Researchers got acute and convalescent COVID-19 samples from the United States, Italy and Spain. PBMCs, B-cell-depleted T cells, or T cells were the source of the cDNA or gDNA that made up the material.

In the source study's methods: The assay estimated nucleated cells by amplifying reference gene primers. TCRdb's table, derived via immunoSEQ multiplex PCR, lists solely in-frame clones and lacks some. The D gene and trimming were derived from the DNA, and the V and J assignments and clone size from that table. The sample includes 95,000 to 150,000 clones, approximately 71% of them seen just once. The CDR3 length is 13 residues. The J segment lost 4 bases and the V segment lost 5 bases, leaving 3 bases of the junction unmatched. Germline CDR1 SNHLY, CDR2 FYNNEI. The TCR originated in a woman between 65 and 79 years old with acute or convalescent COVID-19. Sequences were obtained from peripheral blood. The chain employs TRBV2 and TRBJ2-5; TRBD1 matches 8 bases. The CDR3 region has the DNA TGTGCCAGCAGTAAGACAGGGGTAGAGACCCAGTACTTC. Protein product: CASSKTGVETQYF.